Many counts were recorded for the clone carrying this TCR beta chain. No antigen is known for it. The sample originates from a study of Graves' ophthalmopathy and Graves' hyperthyroidism. Study findings and constraints: Ophthalmopathy and stable hyperthyroidism were discriminated by a 13-signature model, with about 90% sensitivity and nearly 84% specificity.

V lost 6 bases to trimming and J lost 0 bases, with 8 bases between them. The CDR3 runs 13 residues. Germline loops: CDR1 MNHNS, CDR2 SASEGT. Amplifying from RNA transcripts, the study obtained TCR beta CDR3 regions. HTBI-primed first-round RT-PCR preceded second-round multiplex PCR. Each CDR3 protein is one row after TCRdb ran MiXCR on the multiplex PCR reads. The sample shows 400,000 or so distinct CDR3 sequences, roughly 15% of them seen only once. The sample comprised peripheral blood. The receptor comes from a woman aged 18-29 years with stable Graves' hyperthyroidism. The rearrangement links TRBV6-1 to TRBJ1-1; D ambiguous. CDR3 loop: CASSNELNTEAFF. The CDR3 nucleotides read TGTGCCAGCAGCAACGAGCTGAACACTGAAGCTTTCTTT.